This paragraph reports one T cell receptor (beta chain). Its antigen is unidentified. The junction had 15 bases not matched to a gene; V was cut back by 7 bases and J by 4 bases. The CDR3 is 16 residues long. Germline lookup yields CDR1 MNHEY and CDR2 SVGAGI. The sample originates from a study of T cells after yellow fever vaccination. Using its own MiXCR run on the 5' RACE reads, TCRdb lists one record per CDR3 protein. The sample includes more than 95,000 distinct CDR3 sequences, 13% to 15% of them seen just once. Study-wide results and caveats: Clones that expanded after primary vaccination mostly reappeared after the booster (96% CD4, 75% to 90% CD8).

The source material was CD8+ T cells sorted from PBMCs, sampled 5 days after the yellow fever booster vaccination. The chain recombines TRBV6-5 with TRBJ2-5; 7 bases align to TRBD1. This sequence originates from a man younger than 30 who received the YFV17D yellow fever vaccine. CDR3 amino acids: CASMRPATGPGETQYF. The CDR3 region has the DNA TGTGCCAGCATGAGACCAGCGACAGGGCCTGGAGAGACCCAGTACTTC.